The rows below give T cell receptor beta chains drawn from one sample of a study of T cell responses to AZD1222 COVID-19 vaccine. Assay used: immunoSEQ multiplex PCR; TCRdb lists only in-frame clones, some missing. Altogether 120,000 or so clones are present, 90% being singletons, with the ten largest covering more than 6%. The material was peripheral blood, obtained on day 0 of AZD1222 vaccination. The receptors originated from an adult in good health. Both conserved end residues are trimmed from each CDR3. The D gene is left open where the match is weak.

v_gene | d_gene | CDR3aa
TRBV5-1 | TRBD2 | ASSEGLAGVSEQF
TRBV27 | . | ASSFQGSSTDTQY
TRBV5-8 | TRBD2 | ASSLEGRGTDTQY
TRBV28 | TRBD1 | ASRRQGDQPQH
TRBV7-6 | . | ASSQPWEAGNTIY
TRBV24-1 | . | ATSDWTERRTGELF
TRBV6-5 | . | ASNMGHGTGELF
TRBV5-1 | . | ASSLETGTGELF
TRBV7-6 | . | ASSTQLQETQY
TRBV12-3/TRBV12-4 | . | ASSFRAMTIQY
TRBV5-4 | TRBD1 | ASSPGQGNTGELF
TRBV11-2 | TRBD2 | ASSQGLLLYNEQF
TRBV9 | TRBD1 | ASSISGTAQETQY
TRBV9 | TRBD2 | ASSAGLAGSYGELF
TRBV5-1 | . | ASSLGQTSYEQY
TRBV9 | TRBD2 | ASSPYPGTSGVGEQF
TRBV6-2/TRBV6-3 | . | ASSYGPRHPSSYNEQF
TRBV5-4 | . | ASSTRRLADTQY
TRBV24-1 | TRBD2 | ATSDFYPVPSGDYTGELF
TRBV5-4 | . | ASSLDQAGVLEAF
TRBV3-1/TRBV3-2 | . | ASGPSDSFNSPLH
TRBV3-1/TRBV3-2 | . | ASSQDVNGVDGYT
TRBV5-1 | . | ASSLAGGTPLEQY
TRBV14 | . | ASSDRDVGNTIY
TRBV19 | TRBD1 | ASSMGTGGRQPQH
TRBV27 | . | ASSLSRTSTEAF
TRBV7-2 | TRBD2 | ASSEPLAGGAEQF
TRBV28 | . | ASSLPSQEGWNQPQH
TRBV23-1 | . | ASSQSAQLSNQPQH
TRBV29-1 | . | SVEGVGTGTEKLF
TRBV29-1 | TRBD2 | SASTSFDEQF
TRBV6-1 | . | ASSEARVVGRLH
TRBV5-4 | . | ASSFGRATGANVLT
TRBV28 | . | ASLGRVTNEKLF
TRBV7-9 | . | ASSFESSGANVLT
TRBV6-6 | . | ASRVGDSSTEAF
TRBV28 | TRBD1 | ASSLDRVPSYNSPLH
TRBV5-1 | . | ASGTPGGDEQY
TRBV11-2 | . | ASSPRLGGSHSPLH
TRBV5-1 | . | ASSLQASTTYEQY
TRBV29-1 | TRBD1 | SACPGTGSGNTIY